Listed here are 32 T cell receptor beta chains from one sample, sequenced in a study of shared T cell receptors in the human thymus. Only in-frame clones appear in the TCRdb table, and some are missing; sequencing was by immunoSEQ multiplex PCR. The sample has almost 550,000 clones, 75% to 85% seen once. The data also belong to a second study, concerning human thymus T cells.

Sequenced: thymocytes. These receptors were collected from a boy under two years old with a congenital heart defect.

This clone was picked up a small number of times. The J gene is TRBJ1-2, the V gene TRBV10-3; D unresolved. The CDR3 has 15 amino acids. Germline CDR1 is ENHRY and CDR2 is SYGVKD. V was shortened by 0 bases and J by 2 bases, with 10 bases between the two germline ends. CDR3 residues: CAISESIQTNYGYTF. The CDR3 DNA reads TGTGCCATCAGTGAGTCGATACAGACCAACTATGGCTACACCTTC.

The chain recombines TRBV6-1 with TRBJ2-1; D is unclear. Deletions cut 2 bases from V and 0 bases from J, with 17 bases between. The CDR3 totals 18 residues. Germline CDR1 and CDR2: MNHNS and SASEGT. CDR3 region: CASSESWSIFGSYNEQFF. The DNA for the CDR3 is TGTGCCAGCAGTGAATCCTGGAGCATCTTTGGCTCCTACAATGAGCAGTTCTTC.

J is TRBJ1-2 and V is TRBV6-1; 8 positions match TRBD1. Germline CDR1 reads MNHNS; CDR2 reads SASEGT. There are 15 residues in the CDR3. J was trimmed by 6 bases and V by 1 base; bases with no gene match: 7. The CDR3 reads CASSEEGRGRNGYTF. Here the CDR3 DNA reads TGTGCCAGCAGTGAAGAGGGCAGGGGGCGGAATGGCTACACCTTC.

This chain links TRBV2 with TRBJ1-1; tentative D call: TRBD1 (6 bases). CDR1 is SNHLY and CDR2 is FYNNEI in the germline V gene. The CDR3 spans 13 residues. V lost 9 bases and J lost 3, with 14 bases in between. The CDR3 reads CARGAGRDTEAFF. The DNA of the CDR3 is TGTGCCAGGGGGGCAGGGCGGGACACTGAAGCTTTCTTT.

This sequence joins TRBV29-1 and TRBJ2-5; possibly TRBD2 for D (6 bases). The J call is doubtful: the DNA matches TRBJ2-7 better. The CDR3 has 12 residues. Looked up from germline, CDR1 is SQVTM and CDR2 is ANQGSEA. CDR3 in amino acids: CSGRTILDEQYF. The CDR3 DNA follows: TGCAGCGGGCGGACTATATTAGACGAGCAGTACTTC.

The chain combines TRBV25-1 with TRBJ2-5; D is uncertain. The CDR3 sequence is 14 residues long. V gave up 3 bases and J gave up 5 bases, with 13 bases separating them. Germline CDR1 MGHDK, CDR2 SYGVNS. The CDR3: CASSDGALRETQYF. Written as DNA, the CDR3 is TGTGCCAGCAGTGACGGCGCCCTGAGGGAGACCCAGTACTTC.

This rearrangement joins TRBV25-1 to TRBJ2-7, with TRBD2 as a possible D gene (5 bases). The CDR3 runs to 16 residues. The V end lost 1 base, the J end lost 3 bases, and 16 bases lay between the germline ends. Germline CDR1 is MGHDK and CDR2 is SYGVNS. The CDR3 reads CASSELGSVFVYEQYF. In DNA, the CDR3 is TGTGCCAGCAGTGAATTGGGTAGCGTCTTTGTCTACGAGCAGTACTTC.

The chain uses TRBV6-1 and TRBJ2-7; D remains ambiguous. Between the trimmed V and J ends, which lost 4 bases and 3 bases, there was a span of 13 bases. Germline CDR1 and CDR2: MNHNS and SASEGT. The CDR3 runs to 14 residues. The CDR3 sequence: CASSVTGLLYEQYF. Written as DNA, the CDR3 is TGTGCCAGCAGTGTTACCGGGTTACTCTACGAGCAGTACTTC.

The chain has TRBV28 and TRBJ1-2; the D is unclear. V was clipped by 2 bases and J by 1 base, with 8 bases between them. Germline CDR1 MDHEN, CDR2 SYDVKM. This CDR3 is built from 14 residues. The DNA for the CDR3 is TGTGCCAGCAGTTTACTAGGAAGTAACTATGGCTACACCTTC. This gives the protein CASSLLGSNYGYTF.

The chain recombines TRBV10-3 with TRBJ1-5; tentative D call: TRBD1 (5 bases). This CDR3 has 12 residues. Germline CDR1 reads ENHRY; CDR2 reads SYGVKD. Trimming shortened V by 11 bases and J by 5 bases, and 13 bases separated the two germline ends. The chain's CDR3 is CAAGEPHQPQHF. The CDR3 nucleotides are TGTGCCGCGGGGGAGCCTCATCAGCCCCAGCATTTT.

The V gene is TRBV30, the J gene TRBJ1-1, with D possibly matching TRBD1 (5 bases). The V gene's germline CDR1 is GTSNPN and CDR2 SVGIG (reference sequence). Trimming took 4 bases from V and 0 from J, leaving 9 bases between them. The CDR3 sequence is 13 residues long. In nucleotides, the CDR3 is TGTGCCTGGAATAAGGGGATGAACACTGAAGCTTTCTTT. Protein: CAWNKGMNTEAFF.

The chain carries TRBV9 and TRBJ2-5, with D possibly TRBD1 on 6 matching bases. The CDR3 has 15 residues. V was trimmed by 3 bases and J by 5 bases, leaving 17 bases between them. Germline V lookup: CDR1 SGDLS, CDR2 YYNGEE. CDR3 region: CASSAEGEPLETQYF. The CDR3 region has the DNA TGTGCCAGCAGCGCAGAGGGGGAGCCCCTGGAGACCCAGTACTTC.

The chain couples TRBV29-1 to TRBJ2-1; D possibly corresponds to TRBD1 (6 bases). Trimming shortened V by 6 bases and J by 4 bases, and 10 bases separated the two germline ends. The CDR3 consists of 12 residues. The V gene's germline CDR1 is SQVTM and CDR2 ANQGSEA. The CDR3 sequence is CSVRQVYNEQFF. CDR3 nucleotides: TGCAGCGTGAGACAGGTTTACAATGAGCAGTTCTTC.

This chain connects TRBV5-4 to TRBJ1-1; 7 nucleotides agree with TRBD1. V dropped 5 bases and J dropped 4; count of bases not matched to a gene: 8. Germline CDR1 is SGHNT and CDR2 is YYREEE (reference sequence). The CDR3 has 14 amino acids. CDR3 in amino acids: CASSKDRASTEAFF. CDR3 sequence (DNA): TGTGCCAGCAGTAAAGACAGGGCTTCCACTGAAGCTTTCTTT.

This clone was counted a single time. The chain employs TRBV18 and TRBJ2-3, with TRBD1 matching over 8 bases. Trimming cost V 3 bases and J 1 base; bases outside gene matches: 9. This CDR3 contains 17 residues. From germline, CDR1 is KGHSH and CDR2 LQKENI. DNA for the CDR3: TGTGCCAGCTCACCGATGACAGGGGACCTTTGCACAGATACGCAGTATTTT. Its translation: CASSPMTGDLCTDTQYF.

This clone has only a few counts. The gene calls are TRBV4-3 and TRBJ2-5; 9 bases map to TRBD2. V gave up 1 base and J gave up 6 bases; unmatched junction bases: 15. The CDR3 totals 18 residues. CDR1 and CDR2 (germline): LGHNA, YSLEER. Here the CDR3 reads CASSQGVWAGGPQKTQYF. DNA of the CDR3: TGCGCCAGCAGCCAAGGGGTGTGGGCGGGAGGGCCTCAAAAGACCCAGTACTTC.

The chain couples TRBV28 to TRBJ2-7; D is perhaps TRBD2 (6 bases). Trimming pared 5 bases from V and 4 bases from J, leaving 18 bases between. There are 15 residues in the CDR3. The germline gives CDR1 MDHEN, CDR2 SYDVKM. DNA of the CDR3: TGTGCCAGCAGTCCCTGGGGACGGGAGCAATACGAGCAGTACTTC. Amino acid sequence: CASSPWGREQYEQYF.

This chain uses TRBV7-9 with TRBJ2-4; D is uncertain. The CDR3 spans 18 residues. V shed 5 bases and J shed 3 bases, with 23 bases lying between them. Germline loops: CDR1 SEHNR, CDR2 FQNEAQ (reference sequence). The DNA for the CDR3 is TGTGCCAGCAGCCCCCCCATAGGTCAGCTAGGTAACAAAAACATTCAGTACTTC. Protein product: CASSPPIGQLGNKNIQYF.

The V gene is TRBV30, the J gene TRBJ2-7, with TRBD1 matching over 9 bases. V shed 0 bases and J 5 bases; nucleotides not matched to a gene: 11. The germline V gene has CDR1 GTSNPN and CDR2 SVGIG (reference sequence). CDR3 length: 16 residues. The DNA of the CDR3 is TGTGCCTGGAGTGTACAAGAACCGGGACAGGGCCACGAGCAGTACTTC. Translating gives CAWSVQEPGQGHEQYF.

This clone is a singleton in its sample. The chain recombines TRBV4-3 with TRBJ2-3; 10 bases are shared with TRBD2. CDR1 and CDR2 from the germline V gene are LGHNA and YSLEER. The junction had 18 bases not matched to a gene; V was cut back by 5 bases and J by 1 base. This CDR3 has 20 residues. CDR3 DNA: TGCGCCAGCAGCTTTCAGACTAGCGGGCGTACCCCGGGGGGCACAGATACGCAGTATTTT. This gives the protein CASSFQTSGRTPGGTDTQYF.

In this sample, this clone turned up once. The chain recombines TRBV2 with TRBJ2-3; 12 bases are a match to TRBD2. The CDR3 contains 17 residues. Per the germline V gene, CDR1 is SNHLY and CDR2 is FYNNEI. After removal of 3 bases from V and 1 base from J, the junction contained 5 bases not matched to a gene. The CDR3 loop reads CASSDSRLAGGTDTQYF. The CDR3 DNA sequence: TGTGCCAGCAGTGACTCCCGACTAGCGGGGGGCACAGATACGCAGTATTTT. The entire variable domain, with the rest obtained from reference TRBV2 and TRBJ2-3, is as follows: EPEVTQTPSHQVTQMGQEVILRCVPISNHLYFYWYRQILGQKVEFLVSFYNNEISEKSEIFDDQFSVERPDGSNFTLKIRSTKLEDSAMYFCASSDSRLAGGTDTQYFGPGTRLTVL.

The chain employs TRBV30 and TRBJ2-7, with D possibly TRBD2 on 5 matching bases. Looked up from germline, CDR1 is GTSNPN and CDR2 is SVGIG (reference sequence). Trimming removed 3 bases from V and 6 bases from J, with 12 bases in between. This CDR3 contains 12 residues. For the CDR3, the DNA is TGTGCCTGGAGACTAGGGTATAGCGAGCAGTACTTC. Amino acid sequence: CAWRLGYSEQYF.

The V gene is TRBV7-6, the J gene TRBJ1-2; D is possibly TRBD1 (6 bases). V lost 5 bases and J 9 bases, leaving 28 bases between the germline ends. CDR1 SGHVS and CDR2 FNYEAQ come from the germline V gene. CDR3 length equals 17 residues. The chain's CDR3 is CASSPRVESTGLWSYTF. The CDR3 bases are TGTGCCAGCAGCCCCAGGGTCGAATCCACAGGGTTGTGGAGCTACACCTTC.

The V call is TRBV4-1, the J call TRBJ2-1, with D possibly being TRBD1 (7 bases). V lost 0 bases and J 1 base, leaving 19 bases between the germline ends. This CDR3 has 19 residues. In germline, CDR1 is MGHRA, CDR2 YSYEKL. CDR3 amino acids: CASSQDGASGGRSYNEQFF. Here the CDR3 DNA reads TGCGCCAGCAGCCAAGACGGGGCGTCAGGGGGGAGATCCTACAATGAGCAGTTCTTC.

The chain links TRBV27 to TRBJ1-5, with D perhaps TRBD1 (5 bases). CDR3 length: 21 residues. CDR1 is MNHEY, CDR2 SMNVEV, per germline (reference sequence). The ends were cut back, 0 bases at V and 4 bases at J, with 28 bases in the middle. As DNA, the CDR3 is TGTGCCAGCAGTTTATCCTCCAAGACAGTAGGAACGAGGTCTAGTAATCAGCCCCAGCATTTT. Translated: CASSLSSKTVGTRSSNQPQHF.

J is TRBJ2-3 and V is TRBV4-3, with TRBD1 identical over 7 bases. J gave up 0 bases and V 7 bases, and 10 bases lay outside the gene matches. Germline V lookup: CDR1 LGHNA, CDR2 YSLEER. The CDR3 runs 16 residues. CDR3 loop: CASTRRRGLSTDTQYF. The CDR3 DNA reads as TGCGCCAGCACCCGGAGAAGGGGGCTTAGCACAGATACGCAGTATTTT.

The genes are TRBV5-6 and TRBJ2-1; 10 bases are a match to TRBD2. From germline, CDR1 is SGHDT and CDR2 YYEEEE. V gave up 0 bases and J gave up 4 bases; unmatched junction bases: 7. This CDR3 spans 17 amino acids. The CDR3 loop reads CASSLVVVAGGYNEQFF. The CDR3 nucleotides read TGTGCCAGCAGCTTGGTGGTAGTAGCGGGAGGTTACAATGAGCAGTTCTTC.

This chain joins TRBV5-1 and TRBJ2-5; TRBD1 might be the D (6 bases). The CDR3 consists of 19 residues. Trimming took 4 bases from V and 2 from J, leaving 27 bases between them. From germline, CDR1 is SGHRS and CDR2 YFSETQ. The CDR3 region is CASSLYRVDGTMFQETQYF. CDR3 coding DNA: TGCGCCAGCAGCCTTTATAGAGTCGACGGGACAATGTTTCAAGAGACCCAGTACTTC.

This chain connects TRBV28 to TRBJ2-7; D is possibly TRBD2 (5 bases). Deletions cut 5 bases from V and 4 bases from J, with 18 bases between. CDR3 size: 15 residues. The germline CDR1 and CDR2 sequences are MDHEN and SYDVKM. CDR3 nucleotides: TGTGCCAGCAGTAGTTTGGAGGAGGTACTTTACGAGCAGTACTTC. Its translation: CASSSLEEVLYEQYF.

CDR3 DNA: TGTGCCAGTAGTATAAAGGACACCGCCCGATACGAGCAGTACTTC. Its translation is CASSIKDTARYEQYF. This chain connects TRBV19 to TRBJ2-7, with D maybe TRBD1 (5 bases). V was shortened by 2 bases and J by 4 bases, with 15 bases between the two germline ends. CDR3 length equals 15 residues. CDR1 and CDR2 (germline): LNHDA, SQIVND (reference sequence).

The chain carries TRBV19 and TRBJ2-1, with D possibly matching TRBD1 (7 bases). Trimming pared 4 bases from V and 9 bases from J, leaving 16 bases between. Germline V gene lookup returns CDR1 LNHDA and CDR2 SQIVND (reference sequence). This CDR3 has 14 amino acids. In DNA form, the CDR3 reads TGTGCCAGTAGTACCCAGGGGGGTTTGCGTGAGCAGTTCTTC. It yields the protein CASSTQGGLREQFF.

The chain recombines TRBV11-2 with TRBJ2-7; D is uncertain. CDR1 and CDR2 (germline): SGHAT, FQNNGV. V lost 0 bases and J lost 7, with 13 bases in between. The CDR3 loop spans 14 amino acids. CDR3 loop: CASSLEFKEPEQYF. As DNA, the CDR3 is TGTGCCAGCAGCTTAGAGTTCAAGGAGCCAGAGCAGTACTTC.